What follows are 32 T cell receptor beta chains derived from one specimen sequenced in a study of cytomegalovirus exposure and HLA in healthy donors. Sequencing used immunoSEQ multiplex PCR; TCRdb keeps in-frame clones, though not all of them. The sample records tens of thousands of clones, roughly 80% being singletons. Sequencing was done on a sample of PBMCs. These receptors all stem from a man younger than 45 in good health and CMV-seronegative.

The chain joins TRBV19 to TRBJ2-1, with D maybe TRBD2 (5 bases). CDR1 and CDR2 (germline): LNHDA, SQIVND (reference sequence). CDR3 length: 15 residues. V lost 8 bases and J 0 bases, leaving 14 bases between the germline ends. This chain's CDR3 is CASSDSLNSYNEQFF. As DNA, the CDR3 is TGTGCCAGTTCGGACTCCCTTAACTCCTACAATGAGCAGTTCTTC.

The genes are TRBV28 and TRBJ1-1, with TRBD1 as a possible D gene (5 bases). The CDR3 sequence is 14 residues long. V lost 11 bases, J lost 1 base, and 17 bases lay in between. Germline CDR1 is MDHEN and CDR2 is SYDVKM. For the CDR3, the DNA is TGTGCCGCCCAGGGTCCCGGTGGGAACACTGAAGCTTTCTTT. Its protein is CAAQGPGGNTEAFF.

This chain links TRBV19 with TRBJ2-7, with D perhaps TRBD2 (5 bases). V lost 1 base and J 5 bases, leaving 6 bases between the germline ends. This CDR3 contains 12 residues. The germline gives CDR1 LNHDA, CDR2 SQIVND (reference sequence). The CDR3, as DNA: TGTGCCAGTAGTATAGCCGGGAACGAGCAGTACTTC. Translation gives CASSIAGNEQYF.

V and J are TRBV5-4 and TRBJ1-1; TRBD1 is a possible D gene (5 bases). Trimming cost V 4 bases and J 0 bases, with 16 bases left between them. Germline CDR1 and CDR2: SGHNT and YYREEE (reference sequence). This CDR3 is built from 16 residues. CDR3 DNA sequence: TGTGCCAGCAGCCCTGACCGGACAAGAATGAACACTGAAGCTTTCTTT. Residues: CASSPDRTRMNTEAFF.

J is TRBJ2-1 and V is TRBV27; 9 nucleotides line up with TRBD1. Per germline, CDR1 MNHEY and CDR2 SMNVEV (reference sequence). The CDR3 has 16 residues. With 4 bases clipped from V and 16 bases from J, the junction kept 20 bases outside the gene matches. CDR3 protein: CASSSAGTGLVGVVFF. The CDR3 DNA reads TGTGCCAGCAGTTCGGCCGGGACAGGGCTGGTTGGGGTTGTATTCTTC.

The rearrangement uses TRBV11-2 and TRBJ1-1; D perhaps matches TRBD1 (5 bases). Per the germline V gene, CDR1 is SGHAT and CDR2 is FQNNGV. The CDR3 sequence is 17 residues long. The V end was cut by 4 bases, the J end by 1 base, with 19 bases between. This CDR3 is CASSWRGVRGTNTEAFF. DNA of the CDR3: TGTGCCAGCAGCTGGCGGGGGGTGAGGGGCACGAACACTGAAGCTTTCTTT.

The gene calls are TRBV25-1 and TRBJ1-1; D is perhaps TRBD1 (5 bases). Germline V gene lookup returns CDR1 MGHDK and CDR2 SYGVNS. V lost 6 bases and J lost 3, with 11 bases in between. This CDR3 is built from 13 residues. The CDR3 DNA sequence: TGTGCCAGCAGATGGGGGGGGGACACTGAAGCTTTCTTT. Amino acids: CASRWGGDTEAFF.

The chain combines TRBV6-5 with TRBJ2-1, with D maybe TRBD1 (6 bases). The CDR3 has 14 amino acids. Germline CDR1 and CDR2: MNHEY and SVGAGI. Deletions cut 5 bases from V and 4 bases from J, with 12 bases between. In nucleotides, the CDR3 is TGTGCCAGCAGTCGTGGACAGAGATACAATGAGCAGTTCTTC. It translates to CASSRGQRYNEQFF.

The V call is TRBV11-2, the J call TRBJ2-3, with 10 bases matching TRBD2. This CDR3 has 12 residues. The V and J ends lost 6 bases and 14 bases, in that order; junction bases with no gene match: 8. Germline V lookup: CDR1 SGHAT, CDR2 FQNNGV. The CDR3 sequence is CASRASGGFPYF. The CDR3 DNA reads TGTGCCAGCAGAGCTAGCGGGGGCTTCCCGTATTTT.

The J gene is TRBJ2-3, the V gene TRBV6-5; TRBD2 aligns across 7 bases. Germline CDR1 is MNHEY and CDR2 is SVGAGI. Trimming took 6 bases from V and 0 from J; bases not matched to a gene: 6. The CDR3 runs 15 residues. CDR3 residues: CASRLAVTSTDTQYF. The CDR3 bases are TGTGCCAGCAGGCTAGCGGTGACTAGCACAGATACGCAGTATTTT.

The chain has TRBV7-3 and TRBJ2-1, with 14 bases lining up with TRBD2. The CDR3 runs 16 residues. Germline-derived CDR1 and CDR2 are SGHTA and FQGTGA. V was clipped by 4 bases and J by 7 bases; unmatched bases: 6. The CDR3 DNA reads TGTGCCAGCAGCTCCCAGACTAGCGGGGGGGCGAATGAGCAGTTCTTC. Translation: CASSSQTSGGANEQFF.

The V call is TRBV4-1, the J call TRBJ2-2; no reliable D call. The CDR3 has 13 amino acids. Germline lookup yields CDR1 MGHRA and CDR2 YSYEKL. The V end lost 1 base, the J end lost 5 bases, and 5 bases lay between the germline ends. CDR3 region: CASSQVPTGELFF. The CDR3 nucleotides read TGCGCCAGCAGCCAAGTTCCAACCGGGGAGCTGTTTTTT.

The chain employs TRBV18 and TRBJ1-4; D is possibly TRBD1 (6 bases). The CDR3 extends over 17 amino acids. CDR1 and CDR2 (germline): KGHSH, LQKENI. Trimming took 5 bases from V and 1 from J, leaving 17 bases between them. Written as DNA, the CDR3 is TGTGCCAGCTCAGAACAGAGGGGGATCTTAACTAATGAAAAACTGTTTTTT. Protein sequence: CASSEQRGILTNEKLFF.

The rearrangement uses TRBV19 and TRBJ2-5, with 12 bases fitting TRBD2. The germline V gene encodes CDR1 LNHDA and CDR2 SQIVND (reference sequence). J lost 4 bases, V lost 3 bases, and 9 bases had no gene match. The CDR3 runs 17 residues. For the CDR3, the DNA is TGTGCCAGTAGTATCAGGGCTAGCGGGAGGGCGTCAGAGACCCAGTACTTC. This translates into CASSIRASGRASETQYF.

V is TRBV9 and J is TRBJ2-7; D gene uncertain. V lost 0 bases, J lost 3 bases, and 16 bases lay in between. In germline, CDR1 is SGDLS, CDR2 YYNGEE. The CDR3 covers 16 residues. CDR3 sequence (DNA): TGTGCCAGCAGCGTAGCTGTCGGATCGGGTGGCTACGAGCAGTACTTC. This translates into CASSVAVGSGGYEQYF.

V gene TRBV6-1 combines with J gene TRBJ1-1; D is possibly TRBD1 (5 bases). Trimming removed 6 bases at V and 1 base at J, with 12 bases between. CDR1 is MNHNS, CDR2 SASEGT, per germline. The CDR3 extends over 14 amino acids. In nucleotides, the CDR3 is TGTGCCAGCAGCCTCGTGGACACGAACACTGAAGCTTTCTTT. Protein sequence: CASSLVDTNTEAFF.

The rearrangement joins TRBV5-1 to TRBJ2-7, with 10 bases matching TRBD1. Germline trimming cut 4 bases from V and 7 bases from J; bases unmatched to any gene: 11. CDR3 size: 15 residues. The V gene's germline CDR1 is SGHRS and CDR2 YFSETQ. CDR3 amino acids: CASSPRDRGRGEQYF. In DNA, the CDR3 is TGCGCCAGCAGCCCCCGGGACAGGGGAAGGGGTGAGCAGTACTTC.

V and J are TRBV4-3 and TRBJ2-1, with TRBD2 as a possible D gene (6 bases). Germline-derived CDR1 and CDR2 are LGHNA and YSLEER. V was shortened by 3 bases and J by 9 bases, with 12 bases between the two germline ends. The CDR3 covers 13 residues. The CDR3 sequence: CASSQESGREQFF. The CDR3, as DNA: TGCGCCAGCAGCCAGGAAAGCGGGCGTGAGCAGTTCTTC.

The chain recombines TRBV28 with TRBJ2-7; D not resolved. Germline V gives CDR1 MDHEN, CDR2 SYDVKM. This CDR3 comprises 15 residues. V was cut by 4 bases and J by 0 bases, with 13 bases left in between. The CDR3 coding sequence is TGTGCCAGCAGTTCCCCCGGGTCTTACTCCTACGAGCAGTACGTC. The encoded protein is CASSSPGSYSYEQYV.

J is TRBJ1-6 and V is TRBV28, with 9 bases that match TRBD1. This CDR3 is built from 16 residues. J was trimmed by 7 bases and V by 2 bases; bases with no gene match: 6. In germline, CDR1 is MDHEN, CDR2 SYDVKM. The CDR3 sequence: CASSLGTGYRNSPLHF. In DNA form, the CDR3 reads TGTGCCAGCAGTTTAGGGACAGGGTATCGGAATTCACCCCTCCACTTT.

The chain combines TRBV10-3 with TRBJ2-7; TRBD1 matches 8 bases. Germline V gives CDR1 ENHRY, CDR2 SYGVKD. The V and J ends lost 11 bases and 1 base, in that order; junction bases with no gene match: 10. The CDR3 is 14 amino acids. CDR3: CASADREFSYEQYV. The DNA for the CDR3 is TGTGCCTCGGCGGACAGGGAGTTTTCCTACGAGCAGTACGTC.

V usage is TRBV4-3 and J usage is TRBJ2-7; 11 positions agree with TRBD2. Per germline, CDR1 LGHNA and CDR2 YSLEER. CDR3 length equals 15 residues. V dropped 3 bases and J dropped 10; count of bases not matched to a gene: 11. CDR3 DNA sequence: TGCGCCAGCAGCCAGGAACTAGCGGGGGAATACGTTCAGTACTTC. Its translation is CASSQELAGEYVQYF.

The rearrangement links TRBV4-1 to TRBJ2-1; D may be TRBD1 (5 bases). Trimming cost V 1 base and J 4 bases, with 14 bases left between them. Germline CDR1 MGHRA, CDR2 YSYEKL. There are 16 residues in the CDR3. CDR3 amino acids: CASSQVVGQDYNEQFF. For the CDR3, the DNA is TGCGCCAGCAGCCAAGTCGTAGGACAAGATTACAATGAGCAGTTCTTC.

With respect to this clone: Within the sample, other DNA sequences also encode this same CDR3. The chain couples TRBV19 to TRBJ1-5, with a weak D call TRBD1 (6 bases). The V end was cut by 6 bases, the J end by 2 bases, with 8 bases between. CDR1 and CDR2 from the germline V gene are LNHDA and SQIVND (reference sequence). This CDR3 comprises 13 residues. This CDR3 is CASRGHRNQPQHF. CDR3 nucleotides: TGTGCCAGTAGGGGACATCGCAATCAGCCCCAGCATTTT.

This chain joins TRBV5-4 and TRBJ1-4; TRBD1 is a possible D gene (5 bases). This CDR3 has 15 amino acids. CDR1 and CDR2 from the germline V gene are SGHNT and YYREEE (reference sequence). V lost 4 bases and J 4 bases, leaving 14 bases between the germline ends. CDR3 sequence: CASSPGRRFNEKLFF. DNA of the CDR3: TGTGCCAGCAGCCCAGGGAGGAGATTTAATGAAAAACTGTTTTTT.

The gene calls are TRBV5-1 and TRBJ1-4, with TRBD1 matching 8 bases. The junction had 20 bases not matched to a gene; V was cut back by 7 bases and J by 0 bases. Germline V lookup: CDR1 SGHRS, CDR2 YFSETQ. The CDR3 is 20 residues long. CDR3 coding DNA: TGCGCCAGCCTCAACTCCGAGGAATGGACAGGGCCAACAACTAATGAAAAACTGTTTTTT. Residues: CASLNSEEWTGPTTNEKLFF.

The J gene is TRBJ1-2, the V gene TRBV7-2; D is unclear. The CDR3 loop spans 12 amino acids. V was cut by 4 bases and J by 6 bases, with 9 bases left in between. The V gene's germline CDR1 is SGHTA and CDR2 FQGNSA. CDR3 sequence: CASSSQRDGYTF. The CDR3 coding sequence is TGTGCCAGCAGCTCCCAGAGGGATGGCTACACCTTC.

This clone was observed once. The chain combines TRBV27 with TRBJ1-6; TRBD1 agrees at 9 bases. The CDR3 length is 14 residues. V gave up 2 bases and J gave up 8 bases; unmatched junction bases: 1. Germline assignment: CDR1 MNHEY and CDR2 SMNVEV (reference sequence). CDR3 in amino acids: CASSLGDRDSPLHF. The CDR3 region has the DNA TGTGCCAGCAGTTTAGGGGACAGGGATTCACCCCTCCACTTT.

This chain joins TRBV28 and TRBJ1-5; no firm D call. Deletions cut 11 bases from V and 4 bases from J, with 15 bases between. CDR3 size: 13 residues. CDR1 MDHEN and CDR2 SYDVKM come from the germline V gene. CDR3 sequence reads: CAASTGGNQPQHF. CDR3 bases: TGTGCCGCGTCCACCGGAGGGAATCAGCCCCAGCATTTT.

This chain uses TRBV5-6 with TRBJ2-4, with D possibly being TRBD2 (5 bases). V was pared by 2 bases and J by 5 bases, with 14 bases between. CDR1 and CDR2 (germline): SGHDT, YYEEEE. The CDR3 is 15 amino acids. Here the CDR3 DNA reads TGTGCCAGCAGCTTTGCTCCTAGCCGGGAAAACATTCAGTACTTC. Amino acid sequence: CASSFAPSRENIQYF.

This sequence joins TRBV7-2 and TRBJ2-3; 9 bases fit TRBD2. V was pared by 3 bases and J by 4 bases, with 5 bases of the junction left unmatched. This CDR3 region has 15 residues. Germline V CDR1 and CDR2: SGHTA, FQGNSA. In DNA, the CDR3 is TGTGCCAGCAGCTTTCGGCTAGCGGGGTCAGATACGCAGTATTTT. This gives the protein CASSFRLAGSDTQYF.

This chain uses TRBV2 with TRBJ1-5; possibly TRBD1 for D (5 bases). Trimming pared 7 bases from V and 6 bases from J, leaving 16 bases between. CDR1 and CDR2 (germline): SNHLY, FYNNEI. This CDR3 is 14 amino acids long. Written as DNA, the CDR3 is TGTGCCAGCAAGGCAACGGCCGGGGGTCAGCCCCAGCATTTT. Translated, it gives CASKATAGGQPQHF.